A selection of T cell receptor beta chains follows, all from one sample in a study of blood T cell repertoires in COVID-19. Clones were sequenced by immunoSEQ multiplex PCR, and TCRdb holds only the in-frame ones, with some missing. Of 180,000 or so clones listed, 87% were seen once; the top ten hold approximately 1.4%. Sequencing was done on a sample of peripheral blood. The receptor set was obtained from a woman between 45 and 65 years old with acute or convalescent COVID-19. Each CDR3 is given with its conserved first and last residue. A D gene is named only where the DNA matches it firmly. Clone size, where shown, is once, few, many, or a class for clones that have expanded.

d_call clone_size j_call v_call cdr3_nt cdr3_aa
NA NA TRBJ1-1 TRBV19 TGTGCCAGTAGTATAGGGGGCCAGGGAAACACTGAAGCTTTCTTT CASSIGGQGNTEAFF
NA few TRBJ2-2 TRBV7-6 TGTGCCAGCAGCCCAAGAGGGCGGCTCACCGGGGAGCTGTTTTTT CASSPRGRLTGELFF
NA NA TRBJ2-1 TRBV19 TGTGCCAGTAGTCGCGAAGAATCCTACAATGAGCAGTTCTTC CASSREESYNEQFF
NA NA TRBJ1-4 TRBV11-3 TGTGCCAGCAGCACCGGTGGGGGCCACCGTTTCGAGAAACTGTTTTTT CASSTGGGHRFEKLFF
NA once TRBJ1-2 TRBV19 TGTGCCAGTAGTATAGACCCGGGAACGAACTATGGCTACACCTTC CASSIDPGTNYGYTF
TRBD1 NA TRBJ1-2 TRBV24-1 TGTGCCACCAGTGGTCGGGGGGGGACAGCCTCTAACTATGGCTACACCTTC CATSGRGGTASNYGYTF
NA NA TRBJ1-5 TRBV12-3/TRBV12-4 TGTGCCAGCAGTCAGGGTGACAATCAGCCCCAGCATTTT CASSQGDNQPQHF
NA NA TRBJ2-5 TRBV30 TGTGCCTGGAGGAGAGGTCAACAAGAGACCCAGTACTTC CAWRRGQQETQYF
TRBD2 NA TRBJ2-1 TRBV13 TGTGCCAGCAGCGCGGGACTAGCCGGCGGCAATGAGCAGTTCTTC CASSAGLAGGNEQFF
TRBD1 NA TRBJ1-2 TRBV7-9 TGTGCCAGCAGTCAAGATCAGGGGGCGGGATATGGCTACACCTTC CASSQDQGAGYGYTF
NA NA TRBJ1-2 TRBV6-5 TGTGCCAGCACTTTAGGACAATCGTATGGCTACACCTTC CASTLGQSYGYTF
NA NA TRBJ1-2 TRBV28 TGTGCCAGCAGTGGGGCTCCCAACTATGGCTACACCTTC CASSGAPNYGYTF
NA NA TRBJ2-7 TRBV6-5 TGTGCCAGCAGCGGGGACTTTCCCCTCTACGAGCAGTACTTC CASSGDFPLYEQYF
NA NA TRBJ2-7 TRBV12-5 TGTGCTAGTGGTTTCCAGTACTACGAGCAGTACTTC CASGFQYYEQYF
NA NA TRBJ2-7 TRBV27 TGTGCCAGCAGTTTTGGTGCGGACTACGAGCAGTACTTC CASSFGADYEQYF
TRBD1 few TRBJ1-5 TRBV5-1 TGCGCCAGCAGCTTGGAGGGACAGCGCAATCAGCCCCAGCATTTT CASSLEGQRNQPQHF
TRBD2 NA TRBJ2-3 TRBV30 TGTGCCTGGAGTTCGACTAGCGTCGGGGCAGATACGCAGTATTTT CAWSSTSVGADTQYF
TRBD1 NA TRBJ2-6 TRBV27 TGTGCCAGCAGTCCATGGACAGGGGGCGCTGGGGCCAACGTCCTGACTTTC CASSPWTGGAGANVLTF
NA NA TRBJ1-5 TRBV27 TGTGCCAGCAGTCCTCTAAATAGTCCGAATCAGCCCCAGCATTTT CASSPLNSPNQPQHF
TRBD2 NA TRBJ2-1 TRBV7-2 TGTGCCAGCAGCTCGAGACTAGCGGACTGGTTAGGAGAGCAGTTCTTC CASSSRLADWLGEQFF
TRBD1 NA TRBJ1-5 TRBV30 TGTGCCTGGAGTCCTTTCTCGACAGGGAGTAATCAGCCCCAGCATTTT CAWSPFSTGSNQPQHF
NA few TRBJ2-7 TRBV29-1 TGCAGCGCCATGGACAGTCCCTCCGAGCAGTACTTC CSAMDSPSEQYF
TRBD2 NA TRBJ2-7 TRBV10-3 TGTGCCATCAGAGGACTAGCGGGAACCTACGAGCAGTACTTC CAIRGLAGTYEQYF
NA NA TRBJ1-3 TRBV30 TGTGCCTGGAGTTCAACCTTTACAACAGCTGGAAACACCATATATTTT CAWSSTFTTAGNTIYF
NA NA TRBJ2-1 TRBV9 TGTGCCAGCAGCGGTCAAGGGGGTGATGCCTACAATGAGCAGTTCTTC CASSGQGGDAYNEQFF
NA NA TRBJ2-1 TRBV5-7 TGTGCCAGCAGCTTGGCCAGGGTTGCCTACAATGAGCAGTTCTTC CASSLARVAYNEQFF
TRBD1 NA TRBJ1-6 TRBV7-9 TGTGCCAGCAGCTTAGTGAGGGGGCCGTACTCACCCCTCCACTTT CASSLVRGPYSPLHF
NA NA TRBJ1-1 TRBV19 TGTGCCAGTAAGGTGCAGGGCCGAGGGAACACTGAAGCTTTCTTT CASKVQGRGNTEAFF
TRBD2 NA TRBJ2-2 TRBV4-3 TGCGCCAGCAGCCAAGATCCCGGGAGGGATGGCGGGGAGCTGTTTTTT CASSQDPGRDGGELFF
TRBD2 NA TRBJ2-2 TRBV19 TGTGCCAGTAGTTTCCGGAGCGGGGGCACCACCGGGGAGCTGTTTTTT CASSFRSGGTTGELFF
NA once TRBJ1-3 TRBV9 TGTGCCAGCAGCGTAGCTACAGGAGTCGTTGGAAACACCATATATTTT CASSVATGVVGNTIYF
NA NA TRBJ2-4 TRBV7-9 TGTGCCAGCAGCTTCAGGCGGGGCCCTGAAAACATTCAGTACTTC CASSFRRGPENIQYF
NA NA TRBJ2-3 TRBV9 TGTGCCAGCAGCGTAGTCCCCGGGGGTAACACAGATACGCAGTATTTT CASSVVPGGNTDTQYF
TRBD1 NA TRBJ2-2 TRBV4-1 TGCGCCAGCTTAGGCGAGCACCATAACCCGGGACAGGGGTATTTGGAGCTGTTTTTT CASLGEHHNPGQGYLELFF
NA NA TRBJ2-7 TRBV21-1 TGTGCCAGCAGCGCGATACCGGGACTAGCGGGGGGATACGAGCAGTACTTC CASSAIPGLAGGYEQYF
NA NA TRBJ1-1 TRBV5-1 TGCGCCAGCAGACCGACAGGCCTGAACACTGAATTAAGGGGCCTGAACACTGAAGCTTTCTTT CASRPTGLNTELRGLNTEAFF
NA NA TRBJ1-4 TRBV18 TGTGCCAGCTCACCAGGGCAGGGTGATGAAAAACTGTTTTTT CASSPGQGDEKLFF
NA NA TRBJ1-2 TRBV30 TGTGCCCGTAAGAACAGTTACTATGGCTACACCTTC CARKNSYYGYTF
TRBD1 NA TRBJ1-6 TRBV12-5 TGTGCTAGTGCCCATGGGACAGGGTTTTCACCCCTCCACTTT CASAHGTGFSPLHF
TRBD1 NA TRBJ1-6 TRBV27 TGTGCCAGCAGTCCGGGACAGGCGTATAATTCACCCCTCCACTTT CASSPGQAYNSPLHF
NA NA TRBJ1-5 TRBV21-1 TGTGCCAGCATAATGTCTAAGGCAGGGAGCAATCAGCCCCAGCATTTT CASIMSKAGSNQPQHF
TRBD2 NA TRBJ2-1 TRBV4-1 TGCGCCAGCAGCCAAGTAGCGGGGGGTACCTACAATGAGCAGTTCTTC CASSQVAGGTYNEQFF
NA NA TRBJ1-1 TRBV11-2 TGTGCCAGCAGCAAAAGACTAGGTGGTTTGGACACTGAAGCTTTCTTT CASSKRLGGLDTEAFF
NA NA TRBJ2-2 TRBV19 TGTGCCAGTAGTCTCAGACAGGCTGGGGCCGGGGAGCTGTTTTTT CASSLRQAGAGELFF
NA NA TRBJ1-5 TRBV6-2/TRBV6-3 TGTGCCAGCAGTTACGAAGGGGTTCAGCCCCAGCATTTT CASSYEGVQPQHF
NA once TRBJ2-7 TRBV6-5 TGTGCCAGCCGGGGCGGGGGACAAGGCTACGAGCAGTACTTC CASRGGGQGYEQYF
TRBD1 NA TRBJ1-1 TRBV10-3 TGTGCCATGCGGGGGACAGGGGGATCAAGCACTGAAGCTTTCTTT CAMRGTGGSSTEAFF
TRBD2 NA TRBJ2-5 TRBV5-5 TGTGCCAGCAGCTTGGGGCCTAGCGGGGGCCAAGAGACCCAGTACTTC CASSLGPSGGQETQYF
NA NA TRBJ1-5 TRBV10-3 TGTGCCATCAGTGTTACAGGTGGGGATCAGCCCCAGCATTTT CAISVTGGDQPQHF
TRBD2 NA TRBJ2-7 TRBV10-3 TGTGCCATCAGTGAGGCTAGCGGGACTTACTACGAGCAGTACTTC CAISEASGTYYEQYF
NA NA TRBJ1-2 TRBV25-1 TGTGCCAGCAGTGTTGAGGCTCTATATGGCTACACCTTC CASSVEALYGYTF
TRBD1 many TRBJ1-1 TRBV18 TGTGCCAGCTCACCACCGGGACAGGGAAGGGGAGCTTTCTTT CASSPPGQGRGAFF
NA NA TRBJ2-7 TRBV20-1 TGCAGTGCTATATACCGGGACTTGGAGTACTTC CSAIYRDLEYF
NA NA TRBJ1-5 TRBV4-1 TGCGCCAGCAGCTCATCACTCCAGGGGATTTCGCCCCAGCATTTT CASSSSLQGISPQHF